The rows below give T cell receptor beta chains drawn from one sample of a study of cytomegalovirus exposure and HLA in healthy donors. Libraries were prepared by immunoSEQ multiplex PCR; TCRdb keeps only in-frame clonotypes and omits some of them. The sample shows more than 90,000 clones, more than 80% of them seen only once. The sample taken for sequencing was PBMCs. The receptors here all came from a man aged 25-45 years in good health and CMV-seronegative. CDR3s include the opening cysteine and the closing phenylalanine or tryptophan. D genes are given only for firm matches. Expanded clones get a size class; other rows say once, few or many, or leave the size out.

>16|.|TRBD2|TRBJ2-2|TRBV4-1
TGCGCCAGCAGCCAGCGACTAGCGGGAGAGATCGGGGAGCTGTTTTTT
CASSQRLAGEIGELFF
>10|.|.|TRBJ2-7|TRBV6-5
TGTGCCAGCAGTCGCTACGAGCAGTACTTC
CASSRYEQYF
>14|.|.|TRBJ1-2|TRBV13
TGTGCCAGCAGCTTATTAGGGGCCGGGTATGGCTACACCTTC
CASSLLGAGYGYTF
>12|.|TRBD1|TRBJ2-1|TRBV11-3
TGTGCCAGTCGACAGGGTTCCAATGAGCAGTTCTTC
CASRQGSNEQFF
>14|.|.|TRBJ2-6|TRBV19
TGTGCCAGTAGTACCCAAACTGGGGCCAACGTCCTGACTTTC
CASSTQTGANVLTF
>17|.|TRBD2|TRBJ2-5|TRBV7-7
TGTGCTAGCAGCCCAAGGCGGGGGGCGGTCATCCAAGAGACCCAGTACTTC
CASSPRRGAVIQETQYF
>18|.|TRBD1|TRBJ2-4|TRBV9
TGTGCCAGCAGCGTAGCTCCCGGACAGGGTTGGGGCAAAAACATTCAGTACTTC
CASSVAPGQGWGKNIQYF
>15|once|TRBD1|TRBJ1-1|TRBV13
TGTGCCAGCAGCTTTGCTAGGACAGGTGGAATTGAAGCTTTCTTT
CASSFARTGGIEAFF
>13|.|.|TRBJ1-1|TRBV29-1
TGCAGCGCCGGAGCGGGGGGGTACACTGAAGCTTTCTTT
CSAGAGGYTEAFF
>16|.|TRBD1|TRBJ1-1|TRBV15
TGTGCCACCAGCCTGGGACAGCATATAATGAACACTGAAGCTTTCTTT
CATSLGQHIMNTEAFF
>15|.|TRBD1|TRBJ2-6|TRBV7-6
TGTGCCAGCAGCCCGACAGGGTCTGGGGCCAACGTCCTGACTTTC
CASSPTGSGANVLTF
>14|.|TRBD1|TRBJ1-4|TRBV28
TGTGCCAGCGCCCAGACAGGGATTCATGAAAAACTGTTTTTT
CASAQTGIHEKLFF
>17|.|TRBD2|TRBJ2-7|TRBV7-9
TGTGCCAGCAGCTTACCCCACGGGAGGACTAGCTTCGACGAGCAGTACTTC
CASSLPHGRTSFDEQYF
>15|.|TRBD1|TRBJ1-5|TRBV7-2
TGTGCCAGCAGCTTAGAACAGGGGAGGAATCAGCCCCAGCATTTT
CASSLEQGRNQPQHF
>16|few|TRBD2|TRBJ2-5|TRBV4-3
TGCGCCAGCAGCCAAGATATCGGGGGGGGCGGAGAGACCCAGTACTTC
CASSQDIGGGGETQYF
>14|.|TRBD1|TRBJ1-1|TRBV7-9
TGTGCCAGCAGCCCCGGACAGGTTTACACTGAAGCTTTCTTT
CASSPGQVYTEAFF
>15|.|TRBD2|TRBJ2-1|TRBV28
TGTGCCAGCAGTCTAATAGCGGGAGGGGTGAATGAGCAGTTCTTC
CASSLIAGGVNEQFF
>18|.|.|TRBJ2-6|TRBV28
TGTGCCAGCAGTCCCCGCCAGGGCATAGCATCTGGGGCCAACGTCCTGACTTTC
CASSPRQGIASGANVLTF
>14|.|.|TRBJ2-1|TRBV5-1
TGCGCCAGCAGCTTGGGTCCCGAGAACAATGAGCAGTTCTTC
CASSLGPENNEQFF
>15|.|.|TRBJ2-3|TRBV19
TGTGCCAGTAGTCCCCTGACAGGAATCACAGATACGCAGTATTTT
CASSPLTGITDTQYF
>16|once|.|TRBJ2-1|TRBV4-1
TGCGCCAGCAGCCATTCCAGATCAGACTCCTACAATGAGCAGTTCTTC
CASSHSRSDSYNEQFF
>15|.|TRBD1|TRBJ1-1|TRBV7-9
TGTGCCAGCAGCTTGGGGGACAGGGGCAACACTGAAGCTTTCTTT
CASSLGDRGNTEAFF
>14|few|.|TRBJ2-5|TRBV30
TGTGCCTGGAGGGGGCAAGACAAGATAGGGACCCAGTACTTC
CAWRGQDKIGTQYF
>11|.|.|TRBJ2-7|TRBV20-1
TGCAGTGGCCAGGACAGCTACGAGCAGTACTTC
CSGQDSYEQYF
>18|.|.|TRBJ1-5|TRBV6-4
TGTGCCAGCAGTGACTCTCATTTCCGGGACATTTTTTATCAGCCCCAGCATTTT
CASSDSHFRDIFYQPQHF
>15|.|.|TRBJ1-4|TRBV2
TGTGCCAGCAGTCTTAGACAGACAACTAATGAAAAACTGTTTTTT
CASSLRQTTNEKLFF
>13|.|.|TRBJ1-2|TRBV2
TGTGCCAGCAGTGAACGGGGTAACTATGGCTACACCTTC
CASSERGNYGYTF
>16|.|TRBD2|TRBJ2-7|TRBV5-1
TGCGCCAGCAGCTACCTGACTAGCGGACAATCCTACGAGCAGTACTTC
CASSYLTSGQSYEQYF
>16|.|TRBD1|TRBJ1-2|TRBV29-1
TGCAGCGTTGAATCGGCGGGACAGGGGGCGCAAGGTGGCTACACCTTC
CSVESAGQGAQGGYTF
>13|.|TRBD1|TRBJ2-5|TRBV5-1
TGCGCCAGCCTACAGGGGGGCCAAGAGACCCAGTACTTC
CASLQGGQETQYF
>13|.|.|TRBJ1-5|TRBV2
TGTGCCAGCACAATACGGCGGAATCAGCCCCAGCATTTT
CASTIRRNQPQHF
>15|.|TRBD2|TRBJ2-7|TRBV6-5
TGTGCCAGCACCTCCGGGACTAGCGGGAGGTACGAGCAGTACTTC
CASTSGTSGRYEQYF
>15|.|.|TRBJ2-7|TRBV4-1
TGCGCCAGCAGCCGTGGAGGGAACGGTGGGTACGAGCAGTACTTC
CASSRGGNGGYEQYF
>14|.|TRBD1|TRBJ1-2|TRBV2
TGTGCCAGCAGCGAAGAGGGGGCTAGCTATGGCTACACCTTC
CASSEEGASYGYTF
>12|once|.|TRBJ2-7|TRBV2
TGTGCCAGCAGCGTATACGGTTACGAGCAGTACTTC
CASSVYGYEQYF
>15|.|TRBD2|TRBJ2-1|TRBV5-1
TGCGCCAGCAGCTTGGCGGCGGGAGGCTACAATGAGCAGTTCTTC
CASSLAAGGYNEQFF
>15|.|TRBD2|TRBJ2-1|TRBV28
TGTGCCAGCGAACTTAGCGGGGGGGCCTACAATGAGCAGTTCTTC
CASELSGGAYNEQFF
>17|.|TRBD2|TRBJ2-1|TRBV5-4
TGTGCCAGCAGCTTGAGGCGCCTAGCGGTCTCCTACAATGAGCAGTTCTTC
CASSLRRLAVSYNEQFF
>15|.|TRBD1|TRBJ1-1|TRBV5-1
TGCGCCAGCAGCTTGCAAGGACAGGGGGCCACTGAAGCTTTCTTT
CASSLQGQGATEAFF
>15|few|TRBD1|TRBJ2-5|TRBV19
TGTGCCAGTAGTATAGGGACAGGTGCCCAAGAGACCCAGTACTTC
CASSIGTGAQETQYF
>16|.|TRBD2|TRBJ2-7|TRBV9
TGTGCCAGCAGCCCCGGGACTAGCGGGAGGTTCTACGAGCAGTACTTC
CASSPGTSGRFYEQYF
>15|.|.|TRBJ1-4|TRBV5-1
TGCGCCAGCAGCTTGTACCGCAGAGGTAATGAAAAACTGTTTTTT
CASSLYRRGNEKLFF
>18|.|TRBD2|TRBJ2-1|TRBV5-1
TGCGCCAGCAGCCACGAAGGAGCGGGAGGGCCCTTTTTTAATGAGCAGTTCTTC
CASSHEGAGGPFFNEQFF
>17|.|TRBD1|TRBJ2-4|TRBV5-4
TGTGCCAGCAGCTTGGCTCGGACAGGGGGGGCCAAAAACATTCAGTACTTC
CASSLARTGGAKNIQYF
>11|.|.|TRBJ2-5|TRBV5-6
TGTGCCAGCGCCCGAGATGAGACCCAGTACTTC
CASARDETQYF
>15|.|TRBD2|TRBJ2-3|TRBV2
TGTGCCAGCAGTGAACTTGGGGGGGGCACAGATACGCAGTATTTT
CASSELGGGTDTQYF
>16|.|TRBD1|TRBJ2-5|TRBV5-6
TGTGCCAGCAGCTCCATGAGACAGGGGGCGGGGGAGACCCAGTACTTC
CASSSMRQGAGETQYF
>13|.|.|TRBJ2-7|TRBV2
TGTGCCAGTTACCCCGGACACAATTACGAGCAGTACTTC
CASYPGHNYEQYF
>14|.|.|TRBJ1-4|TRBV7-9
TGTGCCAGCACCACCTCAGGGCTGAATGAAAAACTGTTTTTT
CASTTSGLNEKLFF
>14|.|TRBD1|TRBJ2-3|TRBV6-5
TGTGCCAGCAGTACCGGGACAGTGGCAGATACGCAGTATTTT
CASSTGTVADTQYF
>16|.|TRBD2|TRBJ2-7|TRBV9
TGTGCCAGCAGCACGACGACTAGCGGCAACCTAGGCGAGCAGTACTTC
CASSTTTSGNLGEQYF
>14|.|TRBD2|TRBJ2-1|TRBV27
TGTGCCAGCAGCGCGGGGGTGCCCTACAATGAGCAGTTCTTC
CASSAGVPYNEQFF
>18|.|TRBD2|TRBJ2-1|TRBV19
TGTGCCAGTAGTATGAAGGGAATAGCGGGGGGGCCTCACAATGAGCAGTTCTTC
CASSMKGIAGGPHNEQFF
>12|once|.|TRBJ2-3|TRBV27
TGTGCCAGCAGTTTCTCCTCAGATACGCAGTATTTT
CASSFSSDTQYF
>15|.|.|TRBJ1-3|TRBV6-5
TGTGCCAGCAGTTCACAGGGTGTCTCTGGAAACACCATATATTTT
CASSSQGVSGNTIYF
>15|.|TRBD1|TRBJ2-5|TRBV19
TGTGCCAGTAGTAGGGGGACAGGGGACCTTTCAGCCCAGTACTTC
CASSRGTGDLSAQYF
>14|.|.|TRBJ2-7|TRBV5-1
TGCGCCAGCAGCTTGACCGCAGGGGTAGTCGAGCAGTACTTC
CASSLTAGVVEQYF
>12|.|.|TRBJ1-1|TRBV7-9
TGTTCCAGCAGCCTTGGACTGAGAGGGGCTTTCTTT
CSSSLGLRGAFF
>13|.|.|TRBJ2-7|TRBV27
TGTGCCAGCAGCCCAGGACTCGCCTACGAGCAGTACTTC
CASSPGLAYEQYF